The 32 T cell receptor beta chains given below trace back to one sample, sequenced in a study of T cell changes during pregnancy in multiple sclerosis. TCRdb keeps only in-frame clones here, not all; method: immunoSEQ multiplex PCR. The table shows 70,000 to 95,000 clones, with just over 90% occurring only once. The sample consisted of peripheral blood, taken in the second trimester of pregnancy. All receptors derive from a female donor in good health, enrolled as a control in a pregnancy study.

The chain combines TRBV12-5 with TRBJ2-7; perhaps TRBD2 as D (5 bases). Germline V CDR1 and CDR2: LGHNT, FRNRAP. The CDR3 length is 14 residues. V was shortened by 5 bases and J by 4 bases, with 15 bases between the two germline ends. CDR3 sequence (DNA): TGTGCTAGTGGTCGGGATTATCACCCTTACGAGCAGTACTTC. Protein product: CASGRDYHPYEQYF.

The chain couples TRBV29-1 to TRBJ2-7, with TRBD1 matching 9 bases. The germline CDR1 and CDR2 sequences are SQVTM and ANQGSEA. The CDR3 contains 14 residues. The V gene end was trimmed by 7 bases and the J gene end by 4 bases; junction bases not matched to a gene: 11. In DNA, the CDR3 is TGCAGCGCCGCCGGGACAGGGAAAAGTTACGAGCAGTACTTC. Translation: CSAAGTGKSYEQYF.

V is TRBV5-1 and J is TRBJ2-1, with D possibly TRBD1 on 5 matching bases. This CDR3 contains 15 residues. The V gene's germline CDR1 is SGHRS and CDR2 YFSETQ. Trimming stripped 4 bases from V and 5 bases from J, with 16 bases between. CDR3 in amino acids: CASSLLAGLNNEQFF. CDR3 bases: TGCGCCAGCAGCCTTCTGGCAGGGCTGAACAATGAGCAGTTCTTC.

The gene calls are TRBV7-8 and TRBJ2-2, with 8 bases identical to TRBD1. The CDR3 is 15 residues long. After removal of 3 bases from V and 6 bases from J, the junction contained 6 bases not matched to a gene. Germline values: CDR1 SGHVS, CDR2 FQNEAQ. The chain's CDR3 is CASSLDRVTSGELFF. The CDR3, as DNA: TGTGCCAGCAGCTTGGACAGGGTTACGTCCGGGGAGCTGTTTTTT.

The chain combines TRBV6-6 with TRBJ2-5; 9 bases fit TRBD1. The CDR3 covers 16 residues. Germline CDR1 MNHNY, CDR2 SVGAGI (reference sequence). Trimming at V came to 6 bases and at J to 4 bases, leaving 12 bases not matched to a gene. The CDR3 DNA sequence: TGTGCCAGCAGCCCGGGACAGGGAATTGCTGGAGAGACCCAGTACTTC. It is translated as CASSPGQGIAGETQYF.

The chain carries TRBV4-1 and TRBJ1-2; D ambiguous. Trimming took 1 base from V and 5 from J, leaving 5 bases between them. This CDR3 region has 12 residues. Germline V gene data show CDR1 as MGHRA and CDR2 as YSYEKL. CDR3 sequence: CASSQGAYGYTF. The CDR3 nucleotides read TGCGCCAGCAGCCAAGGGGCGTATGGCTACACCTTC.

The V call is TRBV7-2, the J call TRBJ1-2; D remains ambiguous. In germline, CDR1 is SGHTA, CDR2 FQGNSA. This CDR3 contains 14 residues. With 4 bases removed from V and 7 bases from J, the gap between germline ends came to 16 bases. CDR3 in DNA: TGTGCCAGCAGCTCCCCGCGGGCCATTGGTGGCTACACCTTC. Its translation: CASSSPRAIGGYTF.

CDR3 nucleotides: TGTGCCAGCAGACAGGGTTTCCAAGAGACCCAGTACTTC. It translates to CASRQGFQETQYF. The chain combines TRBV2 with TRBJ2-5; possible D gene TRBD1, 6 bases. CDR1 and CDR2 from the germline V gene are SNHLY and FYNNEI. The CDR3 extends over 13 amino acids. Trimming removed 6 bases at V and 1 base at J, with 9 bases between. Full variable domain (missing parts from reference TRBV2 and TRBJ2-5): EPEVTQTPSHQVTQMGQEVILRCVPISNHLYFYWYRQILGQKVEFLVSFYNNEISEKSEIFDDQFSVERPDGSNFTLKIRSTKLEDSAMYFCASRQGFQETQYFGPGTRLLVL.

The chain carries TRBV18 and TRBJ1-1; D uncertain. CDR3 size: 14 residues. With 1 base removed from V and 6 bases from J, the gap between germline ends came to 12 bases. Germline CDR1 KGHSH, CDR2 LQKENI. This CDR3 is CASSPLQEKAEAFF. The CDR3 bases are TGTGCCAGCTCACCACTTCAGGAAAAGGCTGAAGCTTTCTTT.

Turning to this clone: Sequence at one end of the junction differs from germline and may be a read error. The CDR3 here is CASSLGGTGSVF. As DNA, the CDR3 is TGCGCCAGCAGCCTGGGGGGGACAGGGTCCGTCTTC. The chain recombines TRBV5-1 with TRBJ2-7; TRBD1 matches at 9 bases. The germline gives CDR1 SGHRS, CDR2 YFSETQ. The CDR3 contains 12 residues.

The chain is built from TRBV5-1 and TRBJ1-2; D unresolved. The CDR3 spans 15 residues. Trimming cost V 0 bases and J 3 bases, with 12 bases left between them. Germline V CDR1 and CDR2: SGHRS, YFSETQ. Here the CDR3 DNA reads TGCGCCAGCAGCTTGGGCCCAACGGAGGACTATGGCTACACCTTC. It is translated as CASSLGPTEDYGYTF.

V and J are TRBV18 and TRBJ2-7; 8 bases align to TRBD1. The junction had 6 bases not matched to a gene; V was cut back by 3 bases and J by 2 bases. In germline, CDR1 is KGHSH, CDR2 LQKENI. The CDR3 is 15 amino acids. The CDR3 sequence is CASSPPGQAAYEQYF. Written as DNA, the CDR3 is TGTGCCAGCTCACCTCCGGGACAGGCAGCCTACGAGCAGTACTTC.

The V call is TRBV5-6, the J call TRBJ1-4; D uncertain. V was trimmed by 7 bases and J by 4 bases, leaving 11 bases between them. The CDR3 is made up of 13 amino acids. Germline CDR1 SGHDT, CDR2 YYEEEE. The CDR3 coding sequence is TGTGCCAGCCAAACCGGGTTTAATGAAAAACTGTTTTTT. Translating it yields CASQTGFNEKLFF.

V gene TRBV5-4 combines with J gene TRBJ1-2; the D is unclear. The V and J ends lost 4 bases and 5 bases respectively, with 9 bases between them. CDR1 SGHNT and CDR2 YYREEE come from the germline V gene (reference sequence). This CDR3 is 12 amino acids long. The CDR3: CASSQARYGYTF. Written as DNA, the CDR3 is TGTGCCAGCAGCCAAGCCCGTTATGGCTACACCTTC.

J is TRBJ2-3 and V is TRBV18, with 12 positions matching TRBD2. Germline V gives CDR1 KGHSH, CDR2 LQKENI. J gave up 3 bases and V 0 bases, and 4 bases lay outside the gene matches. The CDR3 contains 17 residues. CDR3 sequence reads: CASSPPTSGGRTDTQYF. The CDR3 region has the DNA TGTGCCAGCTCACCACCGACTAGCGGGGGTCGGACAGATACGCAGTATTTT.

This chain joins TRBV9 and TRBJ2-1; no reliable D call. The CDR3 runs to 14 residues. Germline V CDR1 and CDR2: SGDLS, YYNGEE. The V end was cut by 4 bases, the J end by 0 bases, with 8 bases between. The CDR3 coding sequence is TGTGCCAGCAGCCCGTTCAGCTCCTACAATGAGCAGTTCTTC. This encodes CASSPFSSYNEQFF.

The chain recombines TRBV19 with TRBJ2-5, with 7 positions matching TRBD2. The CDR3 is 13 residues long. Trimming took 5 bases from V and 1 from J; bases not matched to a gene: 1. CDR1 is LNHDA, CDR2 SQIVND, per germline (reference sequence). This CDR3 reads CASSERGQETQYF. DNA for the CDR3: TGTGCCAGTAGTGAGCGGGGCCAAGAGACCCAGTACTTC.

The CDR3 protein is CASSTHGGVNEQFF. CDR3 nucleotide sequence: TGTGCCAGTAGTACCCATGGGGGGGTCAATGAGCAGTTCTTC. V gene TRBV19 combines with J gene TRBJ2-1, with TRBD2 matching over 7 bases. V lost 4 bases to trimming and J lost 6 bases; unmatched junction nucleotides: 6. The CDR3 contains 14 residues. From germline, CDR1 is LNHDA and CDR2 SQIVND (reference sequence).

This clone was counted ten times or more. Other nucleotide sequences from this sample produce the same CDR3. The chain couples TRBV5-4 to TRBJ1-2; 7 nucleotides line up with TRBD1. The ends lost 0 bases at V and 6 bases at J; junction bases unmatched: 2. Looked up from germline, CDR1 is SGHNT and CDR2 is YYREEE (reference sequence). This CDR3 spans 13 amino acids. This CDR3 reads CASSLAGTDGYTF. CDR3 sequence (DNA): TGTGCCAGCAGCTTGGCCGGGACAGATGGCTACACCTTC.

J is TRBJ2-3 and V is TRBV2; 9 bases align to TRBD1. Trimming removed 6 bases from V and 1 base from J; junction bases left unmatched: 5. Germline V gene lookup returns CDR1 SNHLY and CDR2 FYNNEI. This CDR3 spans 15 amino acids. CDR3 sequence (DNA): TGTGCCAGCAGAGCGCGGACAGGGGGCACAGATACGCAGTATTTT. Translating gives CASRARTGGTDTQYF.

The rearrangement uses TRBV5-4 and TRBJ2-1, with 8 bases that match TRBD1. Germline lookup yields CDR1 SGHNT and CDR2 YYREEE (reference sequence). The CDR3 runs to 18 residues. After removal of 0 bases from V and 4 bases from J, the junction contained 12 bases not matched to a gene. The CDR3 sequence: CASSLVRTGQRAYNEQFF. In DNA, the CDR3 is TGTGCCAGCAGCTTGGTGAGGACAGGGCAAAGGGCTTACAATGAGCAGTTCTTC.

The J gene is TRBJ1-5, the V gene TRBV5-6, with D uncertain. CDR3 length equals 14 residues. V gave up 1 base and J gave up 5 bases, with 10 bases separating them. Germline assignment: CDR1 SGHDT and CDR2 YYEEEE. The CDR3 region is CASSLSGVYQPQHF. The DNA for the CDR3 is TGTGCCAGCAGCTTGTCCGGGGTATATCAGCCCCAGCATTTT.

The rearrangement uses TRBV7-9 and TRBJ2-3, with 8 bases fitting TRBD2. The CDR3 sequence is 16 residues long. Unmatched junction bases numbered 11, after V lost 5 bases and J lost 4 bases. Germline V gene sequence: CDR1 SEHNR, CDR2 FQNEAQ (reference sequence). CDR3 sequence: CASSPSRGGIADTQYF. Written as DNA, the CDR3 is TGTGCCAGCAGCCCGTCCCGGGGGGGAATCGCAGATACGCAGTATTTT. The full variable domain, rest sourced from reference TRBV7-9 and TRBJ2-3, is DTGVSQNPRHKITKRGQNVTFRCDPISEHNRLYWYRQTLGQGPEFLTYFQNEAQLEKSRLLSDRFSAERPKGSFSTLEIQRTEQGDSAMYLCASSPSRGGIADTQYFGPGTRLTVL.

This sequence joins TRBV27 and TRBJ2-7; D is perhaps TRBD1 (6 bases). Trimming took off 3 bases at V and 0 bases at J, with 9 bases between the two ends. Germline CDR1 MNHEY, CDR2 SMNVEV (reference sequence). The CDR3 is 14 amino acids. The CDR3 DNA is TGTGCCAGCAGTTTCGCCAGGGGCTCCTACGAGCAGTACTTC. As protein: CASSFARGSYEQYF.

This clone came up once. The gene calls are TRBV5-6 and TRBJ2-3; 8 bases are a match to TRBD2. CDR3 length: 16 amino acids. Germline V gene sequence: CDR1 SGHDT, CDR2 YYEEEE. Trimming took 4 bases from V and 3 from J; bases not matched to a gene: 10. The CDR3 here is CASSRQSSGVTDTQYF. CDR3 nucleotide sequence: TGTGCCAGCAGCCGTCAAAGTAGCGGGGTAACAGATACGCAGTATTTT.

The chain has TRBV6-1 and TRBJ1-1; 9 nucleotides match TRBD1. Germline CDR1 reads MNHNS; CDR2 reads SASEGT. The CDR3 runs to 15 residues. J was trimmed by 4 bases and V by 7 bases; bases with no gene match: 10. CDR3 sequence: CASNRDRVRSTEAFF. CDR3 bases: TGTGCCAGCAACCGGGACAGGGTTCGTAGCACTGAAGCTTTCTTT.

This clone was seen once. This rearrangement joins TRBV11-2 to TRBJ1-4; D is undetermined. V lost 5 bases and J lost 6, with 10 bases in between. The CDR3 covers 13 residues. Per germline, CDR1 SGHAT and CDR2 FQNNGV. CDR3 sequence: CASSPGQDEKLFF. CDR3 sequence (DNA): TGTGCCAGCAGCCCCGGTCAGGATGAAAAACTGTTTTTT.

A single count supports this clone. V and J are TRBV19 and TRBJ1-4; D perhaps matches TRBD1 (5 bases). In germline, CDR1 is LNHDA, CDR2 SQIVND (reference sequence). The CDR3 contains 13 residues. V lost 6 bases to trimming and J lost 4 bases, with 9 bases between them. The CDR3 spells CASRPRVNEKLFF. The CDR3 nucleotides are TGTGCCAGTAGGCCCAGGGTTAATGAAAAACTGTTTTTT.

This chain connects TRBV5-1 to TRBJ2-3; D gene unclear. V lost 3 bases and J 7 bases, leaving 21 bases between the germline ends. The CDR3 covers 16 residues. From germline, CDR1 is SGHRS and CDR2 YFSETQ. In nucleotides, the CDR3 is TGCGCCAGCAGCTCTCCCGAGGTTAGCACCGGAAATACGCAGTATTTT. It yields the protein CASSSPEVSTGNTQYF.

The chain combines TRBV28 with TRBJ1-2; D is ambiguous. Germline V gene sequence: CDR1 MDHEN, CDR2 SYDVKM. V lost 3 bases, J lost 2 bases, and 7 bases lay in between. There are 13 residues in the CDR3. DNA for the CDR3: TGTGCCAGCAGTTTGGCAGTCAACTATGGCTACACCTTC. Translating it yields CASSLAVNYGYTF.

The chain is built from TRBV9 and TRBJ1-5; perhaps TRBD1 as D (5 bases). CDR1 is SGDLS, CDR2 YYNGEE, per germline. The CDR3 contains 15 residues. Trimming removed 4 bases at V and 9 bases at J, with 20 bases between. This chain's CDR3 is CASSPRDSAMGPQHF. In nucleotides, the CDR3 is TGTGCCAGCAGCCCAAGGGACTCCGCCATGGGGCCCCAGCATTTT.

This rearrangement joins TRBV5-6 to TRBJ2-3; D possibly corresponds to TRBD1 (7 bases). Germline V gene lookup returns CDR1 SGHDT and CDR2 YYEEEE. The CDR3 runs 15 residues. The ends were cut back, 4 bases at V and 1 base at J, with 13 bases in the middle. The CDR3 loop reads CASSPRGEGTDTQYF. In nucleotides, the CDR3 is TGTGCCAGCAGCCCCAGGGGGGAGGGCACAGATACGCAGTATTTT.